Each of the 7 T cell receptor beta chains below was sequenced from the same sample in a study of early T cells in non-severe SARS-CoV-2 infection. TCRdb processed the 5' RACE reads anew with MiXCR; each CDR3 protein has one entry. The sample lists around 55,000 distinct CDR3 sequences, more than 12% occurring once. This specimen was whole blood, taken at baseline. The receptor source for this set is an adult who was a healthcare worker with PCR-confirmed SARS-CoV-2 infection or an uninfected control (not recorded which).

The V and J genes are TRBV10-2 and TRBJ1-3; 8 bases are a match to TRBD1. The CDR3 extends over 15 amino acids. Germline CDR1 reads WSHSY; CDR2 reads SAAADI. The ends lost 8 bases at V and 4 bases at J; junction bases unmatched: 10. The CDR3 loop reads CASGTTGGTGNTIYF. CDR3 nucleotide sequence: TGCGCCAGCGGAACAACAGGGGGAACAGGAAACACCATATATTTT.

The table lists this clonotype with a few counts. The V and J genes are TRBV12-3 or TRBV12-4 and TRBJ1-6, with D possibly being TRBD1 (5 bases). V was clipped by 2 bases and J by 8 bases, with 7 bases between them. CDR3 length equals 13 residues. The chain's CDR3 is CASSLQGDSPLHF. The CDR3 DNA is TGTGCCAGCAGTTTACAGGGAGATTCACCCCTCCACTTT.

The rearrangement links TRBV5-1 to TRBJ1-2; 9 nucleotides line up with TRBD1. There are 14 residues in the CDR3. Per germline, CDR1 SGHRS and CDR2 YFSETQ. V was clipped by 4 bases and J by 6 bases; unmatched bases: 7. The CDR3 bases are TGCGCCAGCAGCCCAGGACAGGGGATGGATGGCTACACCTTC. It codes for CASSPGQGMDGYTF.

This clonotype was detected ten times or more. The rearrangement joins TRBV10-3 to TRBJ2-2; possibly TRBD1 for D (7 bases). V lost 7 bases to trimming and J lost 4 bases, with 16 bases between them. The CDR3 contains 15 residues. In germline, CDR1 is ENHRY, CDR2 SYGVKD. The CDR3 coding sequence is TGTGCCATCACCCCAGGGGGGACGAGCACCGGGGAGCTGTTTTTT. Translating it yields CAITPGGTSTGELFF.

This chain joins TRBV30 and TRBJ2-7; D possibly uses TRBD1 or TRBD2 (5 bases each). This CDR3 is built from 14 residues. The germline gives CDR1 GTSNPN, CDR2 SVGIG (reference sequence). The V gene lost 1 base and the J gene lost 0 bases, with 10 bases spanning the gap. The CDR3 loop is CAWSEGSSSYEQYF. The CDR3 DNA reads TGTGCCTGGAGTGAGGGGAGTAGCTCCTACGAGCAGTACTTC.

This clonotype was seen many times. The chain couples TRBV6-5 to TRBJ2-5, with a possible D match to TRBD2 (6 bases). V gave up 5 bases and J gave up 3 bases, with 16 bases separating them. Germline CDR1 MNHEY, CDR2 SVGAGI. This CDR3 has 15 amino acids. CDR3 coding DNA: TGTGCCAGCAGTCAGCGCGGGGCACAGGAAGAGACCCAGTACTTC. Residues: CASSQRGAQEETQYF.

The chain recombines TRBV10-1 with TRBJ2-2, with 11 positions matching TRBD1. The CDR3 is 13 residues long. Germline V gene data show CDR1 as WNHNN and CDR2 as SYGVQD (reference sequence). V trimming: 8 bases; J trimming: 6 bases; junction bases outside the gene matches: 2. Here the CDR3 reads CASRDRGAGELFF. CDR3 nucleotide sequence: TGCGCCAGCCGGGACAGGGGGGCCGGGGAGCTGTTTTTT.